This entry lists 29 T cell receptor beta chains sequenced from one sample in a study of T cells in Graves' hyperthyroidism and ophthalmopathy. There were TCR beta CDR3 regions amplified from RNA transcripts. RT-PCR in the first round (using the HTBI primer set) targeted the TCR CDR3. Each CDR3 protein is one row after TCRdb ran MiXCR on the multiplex PCR reads. This sample carries hundreds of thousands of distinct CDR3 sequences, around 20% of them seen once, and the ten largest clones take about a sixth. Sequences were obtained from blood. The receptor source for this set is a woman between 50 and 59 years old with Graves' hyperthyroidism that later progressed to Graves' ophthalmopathy.

This clonotype was picked up many times. The CDR3 is CSASLGGTEAFF. The CDR3 nucleotides are TGCAGTGCTTCCCTGGGTGGCACTGAAGCTTTCTTT. The V call is TRBV20-1, the J call TRBJ1-1; D uncertain. Trimming left V 5 bases short and J 4 bases short, with 11 bases between. Germline-derived CDR1 and CDR2 are DFQATT and SNEGSKA (reference sequence). The CDR3 covers 12 residues.

The V call is TRBV6-2 or TRBV6-3, the J call TRBJ1-1; TRBD1 matches 7 bases. CDR3 length: 15 amino acids. The germline gives CDR1 MNHEY, CDR2 SVGEGT. J was trimmed by 3 bases and V by 5 bases; bases with no gene match: 9. The CDR3, as DNA: TGTGCCAGCAGTCGACAGGGTCCTAGGGACACTGAAGCTTTCTTT. The encoded protein is CASSRQGPRDTEAFF.

This clonotype was recorded a few times. CDR3 sequence reads: CSAWDRSSYNEQFF. The CDR3 DNA reads as TGCAGTGCTTGGGACCGTAGCTCCTACAATGAGCAGTTCTTC. J is TRBJ2-1 and V is TRBV20-1; D may be TRBD1 or TRBD2 (5 bases each). Germline CDR1 DFQATT, CDR2 SNEGSKA (reference sequence). V lost 5 bases and J 0 bases, leaving 11 bases between the germline ends. The CDR3 spans 14 residues.

The chain has TRBV20-1 and TRBJ2-3, with 11 bases lining up with TRBD2. The CDR3 runs 16 residues. Germline CDR1 is DFQATT and CDR2 is SNEGSKA (reference sequence). V lost 3 bases to trimming and J lost 5 bases; unmatched junction nucleotides: 10. The CDR3 loop reads CSARTGTSGNEDTQYF. DNA for the CDR3: TGCAGTGCTAGGACCGGGACTAGCGGAAATGAAGATACGCAGTATTTT.

This clonotype has ten or more counts. The V and J genes are TRBV5-6 and TRBJ1-1, with 7 bases lining up with TRBD1. From germline, CDR1 is SGHDT and CDR2 YYEEEE. Trimming removed 2 bases from V and 0 bases from J; junction bases left unmatched: 7. The CDR3 extends over 16 amino acids. The CDR3 region is CASSFWTGLMNTEAFF. The CDR3 bases are TGTGCCAGCAGCTTTTGGACAGGATTGATGAACACTGAAGCTTTCTTT.

Worth noting for this clonotype: This may stem from a read error, because a much larger clone lies one nucleotide away. V and J are TRBV10-3 and TRBJ2-7; no definite D call. CDR3 length: 15 amino acids. CDR1 ENHRY and CDR2 SYGVKD come from the germline V gene. CDR3 sequence reads: CAIGEVGAYSYEQYF. Written as DNA, the CDR3 is TGTGCCATCGGTGAAGTAGGAGCTTACTCCTACGAGCAGTACTTC.

A few counts support this clonotype. The J gene is TRBJ1-3, the V gene TRBV6-2 or TRBV6-3, with D maybe TRBD1 (6 bases). The CDR3 sequence is 15 residues long. The germline V and J ends were trimmed by 4 bases and 0 bases, with 10 bases remaining between them. Germline lookup yields CDR1 MNHEY and CDR2 SVGEGT. The CDR3 DNA follows: TGTGCCAGCAGTTCCAGGGGTTACTCTGGAAACACCATATATTTT. Its protein product is CASSSRGYSGNTIYF.

There are many counts of this clonotype. The chain is built from TRBV7-8 and TRBJ1-1; 7 bases match TRBD1. Germline V gene data show CDR1 as SGHVS and CDR2 as FQNEAQ. CDR3 size: 15 residues. V trimming: 6 bases; J trimming: 2 bases; junction bases outside the gene matches: 9. CDR3 sequence: CASSSHRDSNTEAFF. The CDR3 region has the DNA TGTGCCAGCAGTTCCCACCGGGACAGCAACACTGAAGCTTTCTTT.

The genes are TRBV5-8 and TRBJ2-1; D possibly matches TRBD1 or TRBD2 (5 bases each). Germline CDR1 and CDR2: SGHTS and YDEGEE. V was cut by 0 bases and J by 1 base, with 11 bases left in between. The CDR3 sequence is 16 residues long. In DNA form, the CDR3 reads TGTGCCAGCAGCTTGGAGGGGTCGGGGTCCTACAATGAGCAGTTCTTC. It encodes CASSLEGSGSYNEQFF.

This clonotype was observed a few times. This sequence joins TRBV19 and TRBJ2-2; D remains ambiguous. The germline V and J ends were trimmed by 4 bases and 1 base, with 7 bases remaining between them. This CDR3 has 14 amino acids. CDR1 LNHDA and CDR2 SQIVND come from the germline V gene (reference sequence). CDR3 in amino acids: CASSTSRNTGELFF. The CDR3 nucleotides read TGTGCCAGTAGTACCTCTAGGAACACCGGGGAGCTGTTTTTT.

This clonotype was detected many times. The chain couples TRBV20-1 to TRBJ2-5; TRBD2 matches 9 bases. Losses at the gene ends were 2 bases for V and 4 bases for J; bases not matched to a gene: 5. There are 14 residues in the CDR3. The germline CDR1 and CDR2 sequences are DFQATT and SNEGSKA (reference sequence). The DNA of the CDR3 is TGCAGTGCTAGAAAAGCGGGGGGCCGAGAGACCCAGTACTTC. Its translation: CSARKAGGRETQYF.

The table lists this clonotype with many counts. The J gene is TRBJ1-1, the V gene TRBV6-1; 7 bases align to TRBD1. After removal of 8 bases from V and 1 base from J, the junction contained 22 bases not matched to a gene. Germline assignment: CDR1 MNHNS and CDR2 SASEGT. This CDR3 region has 19 residues. The CDR3 sequence: CASRPYKDRQEFGNTEAFF. For the CDR3, the DNA is TGTGCCAGCCGGCCGTACAAGGACAGGCAAGAGTTTGGGAACACTGAAGCTTTCTTT.

V gene TRBV7-9 combines with J gene TRBJ1-3; D uncertain. This CDR3 region has 18 residues. Germline assignment: CDR1 SEHNR and CDR2 FQNEAQ (reference sequence). With 0 bases removed from V and 2 bases from J, the gap between germline ends came to 17 bases. CDR3 DNA sequence: TGTGCCAGCAGCTTAGCGAGAAGACCTACTCACACTGGAAACACCATATATTTT. It specifies CASSLARRPTHTGNTIYF.

As to this clonotype: A read error is possible here, since a much larger clone lies one base away. The V and J genes are TRBV7-9 and TRBJ1-4; D is unresolved. CDR1 is SEHNR and CDR2 is FQNEAQ in the germline V gene (reference sequence). CDR3 length: 12 residues. Trimming took 1 base from V and 6 from J, leaving 3 bases between them. The CDR3 sequence: CASSLVDEKLFF. The CDR3 DNA reads as TGTGCCAGCAGCTTAGTGGATGAAAAACTGTTTTTT.

V and J are TRBV20-1 and TRBJ1-1; possible D gene TRBD1, 5 bases. The CDR3 runs 12 residues. Germline loops: CDR1 DFQATT, CDR2 SNEGSKA (reference sequence). V gave up 2 bases and J gave up 11 bases, with 15 bases separating them. CDR3 loop: CSARLGQGLAFF. CDR3 coding DNA: TGCAGTGCTAGACTCGGCCAGGGTCTGGCTTTCTTT.

The rearrangement links TRBV6-6 to TRBJ2-5; D remains ambiguous. The V end lost 0 bases, the J end lost 4 bases, and 9 bases lay between the germline ends. This CDR3 spans 14 amino acids. In germline, CDR1 is MNHNY, CDR2 SVGAGI (reference sequence). CDR3: CASSYSKNGETQYF. CDR3 DNA sequence: TGTGCCAGCAGTTACTCGAAGAATGGAGAGACCCAGTACTTC.

The chain combines TRBV7-8 with TRBJ1-4; 8 bases line up with TRBD1. Germline V lookup: CDR1 SGHVS, CDR2 FQNEAQ. CDR3 size: 14 residues. V shed 5 bases and J 1 base; nucleotides not matched to a gene: 0. CDR3 sequence reads: CASSTGGTNEKLFF. The CDR3 bases are TGTGCCAGCAGCACAGGGGGAACTAATGAAAAACTGTTTTTT.

This clonotype was counted a few times. As DNA, the CDR3 is TGCGCCAGCAGCCTAGACCCGCGGATCTATGGCTACACCTTC. As protein: CASSLDPRIYGYTF. V is TRBV4-1 and J is TRBJ1-2; D gene ambiguous. The V end lost 4 bases, the J end lost 4 bases, and 13 bases lay between the germline ends. This CDR3 is built from 14 residues. From germline, CDR1 is MGHRA and CDR2 YSYEKL.

The chain combines TRBV6-1 with TRBJ1-4, with 9 bases identical to TRBD1. The ends lost 5 bases at V and 8 bases at J; junction bases unmatched: 6. The CDR3 length is 14 residues. The germline CDR1 and CDR2 sequences are MNHNS and SASEGT. The CDR3 here is CASSSGQGWEKLFF. CDR3 in DNA: TGTGCCAGCAGTTCGGGACAGGGATGGGAAAAACTGTTTTTT.

Many counts were recorded for this clonotype. The CDR3 spells CASSPERFDNQPQHF. In nucleotides, the CDR3 is TGTGCCAGCAGCCCCGAGAGGTTCGACAATCAGCCCCAGCATTTT. The chain couples TRBV6-1 to TRBJ1-5; D gene unclear. The germline V gene encodes CDR1 MNHNS and CDR2 SASEGT. CDR3 length: 15 residues. V shed 6 bases and J shed 3 bases, with 15 bases lying between them.

V is TRBV7-9 and J is TRBJ2-5; 7 bases align to TRBD2. The CDR3 is 14 amino acids. J was trimmed by 9 bases and V by 8 bases; bases with no gene match: 15. Germline CDR1 is SEHNR and CDR2 is FQNEAQ (reference sequence). DNA for the CDR3: TGTGCCAGCGGGAAAGCACAATTCCGGGAGGCCCAGTACTTC. Its protein product is CASGKAQFREAQYF. The entire variable domain, with the rest obtained from reference TRBV7-9 and TRBJ2-5, is as follows: DTGVSQNPRHKITKRGQNVTFRCDPISEHNRLYWYRQTLGQGPEFLTYFQNEAQLEKSRLLSDRFSAERPKGSFSTLEIQRTEQGDSAMYLCASGKAQFREAQYFGPGTRLLVL.

This clonotype was recorded many times. The chain recombines TRBV12-3 or TRBV12-4 with TRBJ1-5; TRBD1 agrees at 9 bases. After removal of 6 bases from V and 7 bases from J, the junction contained 4 bases not matched to a gene. This CDR3 comprises 13 residues. The CDR3 DNA reads as TGTGCCAGCAGGACAGGGGGGCACCAGCCCCAGCATTTT. As protein: CASRTGGHQPQHF.

There are a few counts of this clonotype. The J gene is TRBJ2-3, the V gene TRBV6-1, with TRBD2 identical over 8 bases. Germline loops: CDR1 MNHNS, CDR2 SASEGT. The CDR3 runs 15 residues. Trimming cost V 10 bases and J 4 bases; bases outside gene matches: 13. This CDR3 is CATSNRGGDSDTQYF. The CDR3 region has the DNA TGTGCCACTTCTAATCGGGGGGGCGATTCAGATACGCAGTATTTT.

This chain joins TRBV6-1 and TRBJ1-2; tentatively, D is TRBD1 (6 bases). Germline V gene data show CDR1 as MNHNS and CDR2 as SASEGT. The length of the CDR3 is 11 residues. The V end lost 7 bases, the J end lost 5 bases, and 8 bases lay between the germline ends. The CDR3: CASTGVYGYTF. The CDR3 nucleotides read TGTGCCAGCACAGGGGTTTATGGCTACACCTTC.

Many counts were recorded for this clonotype. The rearrangement links TRBV7-6 to TRBJ1-1; no clear D. CDR3 length: 14 residues. CDR1 and CDR2 from the germline V gene are SGHVS and FNYEAQ. Trimming pared 4 bases from V and 2 bases from J, leaving 11 bases between. The CDR3 region has the DNA TGTGCCAGCAGCTACCGGGGAGGAAACACTGAAGCTTTCTTT. Amino acid sequence: CASSYRGGNTEAFF.

This chain connects TRBV19 to TRBJ1-5; weak D call: TRBD1 (6 bases). Germline values: CDR1 LNHDA, CDR2 SQIVND (reference sequence). The germline V and J ends were trimmed by 5 bases and 5 bases, with 13 bases remaining between them. The CDR3 is 14 amino acids. The CDR3 DNA follows: TGTGCCAGTAGTCCCCGGGGGCTGGATCAGCCCCAGCATTTT. Its protein is CASSPRGLDQPQHF.

This clonotype has only a few counts. The CDR3 loop is CSARRELFSYEQYF. CDR3 coding DNA: TGCAGTGCCCGGCGGGAACTCTTCTCCTACGAGCAGTACTTC. V is TRBV20-1 and J is TRBJ2-7; a weak D match, TRBD2 (6 bases). V lost 6 bases and J lost 0, with 15 bases in between. Germline V CDR1 and CDR2: DFQATT, SNEGSKA (reference sequence). The CDR3 spans 14 residues.

The chain joins TRBV12-3 or TRBV12-4 to TRBJ1-5; possibly TRBD1 for D (5 bases). The germline V and J ends were trimmed by 0 bases and 1 base, with 7 bases remaining between them. This CDR3 comprises 15 residues. CDR3 nucleotides: TGTGCCAGCAGTTTAGCAGGGGAAAGCAATCAGCCCCAGCATTTT. Amino acid sequence: CASSLAGESNQPQHF.

The chain uses TRBV12-5 and TRBJ1-2; no clear D. CDR3 length equals 11 residues. Deletions cut 5 bases from V and 7 bases from J, with 8 bases between. Germline values: CDR1 LGHNT, CDR2 FRNRAP. The DNA for the CDR3 is TGTGCTAGTGGTCCCCCCCTTGGCTACACCTTC. Its protein product is CASGPPLGYTF.